Below, 6 T cell receptor beta chains from the same sample are listed, as sequenced in a study of shared clonotypes between healthy human individuals (dated by TCRdb to 2018 to 2021). Library creation used the immunoSEQ multiplex PCR assay. TCRdb mirrors the immuneACCESS table, restricted to in-frame sequences. Some clones are absent from its copies; in checked studies, under half trace to an unresolved V gene, and the reason for the others is unknown. Present in this sample are millions of clones, roughly 91% of which were seen just once. The ten biggest clones cover around 1.7% of the sample. CD8 naive samples were CD45RO-negative cells positively selected for CCR7, giving a CD45RA+CCR7+ population that excluded TemRA cells. The sample consisted of naive CD8+ T cells from PBMCs. Per the publication, the cell subset or site label means: CD45RA+CCR7+. The source is a man aged 18 to 35 in good health. Some clones in this sample may be carry-over from other donors' samples.

The CDR3 loop is CASSQGRGAYEQYF. The DNA for the CDR3 is TGCGCCAGCAGCCAAGGCAGGGGTGCCTACGAGCAGTACTTC. This chain connects TRBV4-1 to TRBJ2-7, with TRBD1 as a possible D gene (6 bases). Trimming took off 1 base at V and 2 bases at J, with 9 bases between the two ends. Germline CDR1 MGHRA, CDR2 YSYEKL. The CDR3 loop spans 14 amino acids.

The chain couples TRBV21-1 to TRBJ2-5; no check of the table's D call, TRBD1, against the DNA was made. TRBV21-1 is a documented pseudogene. This CDR3 is 14 amino acids long. The CDR3 reads CASSHRDRDLTQYF. The CDR3 coding sequence is TGTGCCAGCAGCCACCGGGACAGGGACTTGACCCAGTACTTC.

This chain uses TRBV30 with TRBJ1-2; TRBD1 matches 8 bases. This CDR3 comprises 14 residues. Germline V lookup: CDR1 GTSNPN, CDR2 SVGIG (reference sequence). V lost 0 bases, J lost 5 bases, and 5 bases stayed unmatched. The DNA for the CDR3 is TGTGCCTGGAGTGTAAGGACAGGGTATTATGGCTACACCTTC. Translation: CAWSVRTGYYGYTF.

The chain couples TRBV2 to TRBJ2-3; D unclear. V gave up 7 bases and J gave up 0 bases, with 8 bases separating them. In germline, CDR1 is SNHLY, CDR2 FYNNEI. The CDR3 covers 13 residues. The CDR3 reads CASTPFSTDTQYF. The CDR3 nucleotides are TGTGCCAGCACCCCCTTTAGCACAGATACGCAGTATTTT.

The chain couples TRBV5-1 to TRBJ2-3; D gene uncertain. Per the germline V gene, CDR1 is SGHRS and CDR2 is YFSETQ. Deletions cut 3 bases from V and 2 bases from J, with 10 bases between. This CDR3 has 14 residues. Written as DNA, the CDR3 is TGCGCCAGCAGCTACCAGGTGAACACAGATACGCAGTATTTT. This gives the protein CASSYQVNTDTQYF.

Here the CDR3 DNA reads TGTGCCAGCAGCTTATTTGATAACCAAGAGACCCAGTACTTC. Protein product: CASSLFDNQETQYF. The chain employs TRBV13 and TRBJ2-5, with unresolved D. Trimming stripped 2 bases from V and 0 bases from J, with 7 bases between. The CDR3 spans 14 residues. The germline V gene has CDR1 PRHDT and CDR2 FYEKMQ (reference sequence).